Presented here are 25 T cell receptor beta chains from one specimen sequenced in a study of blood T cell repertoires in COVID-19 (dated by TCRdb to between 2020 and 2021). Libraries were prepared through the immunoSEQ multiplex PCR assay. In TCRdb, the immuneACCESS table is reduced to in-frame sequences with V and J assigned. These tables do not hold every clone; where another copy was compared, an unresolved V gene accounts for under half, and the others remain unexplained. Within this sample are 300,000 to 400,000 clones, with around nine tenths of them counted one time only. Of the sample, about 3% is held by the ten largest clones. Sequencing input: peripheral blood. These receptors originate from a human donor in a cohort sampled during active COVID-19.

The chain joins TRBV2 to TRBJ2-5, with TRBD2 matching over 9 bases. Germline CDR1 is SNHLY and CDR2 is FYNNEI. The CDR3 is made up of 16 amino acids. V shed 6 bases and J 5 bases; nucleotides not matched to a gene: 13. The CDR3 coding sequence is TGTGCCAGCAGGGACTTCGGCGGGGGGGCCAGGGAGACCCAGTACTTC. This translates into CASRDFGGGARETQYF.

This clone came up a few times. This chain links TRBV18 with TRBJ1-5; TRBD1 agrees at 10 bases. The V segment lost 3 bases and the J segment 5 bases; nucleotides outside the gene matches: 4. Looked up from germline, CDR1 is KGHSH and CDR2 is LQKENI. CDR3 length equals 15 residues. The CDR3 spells CASSPSGQGYQPQHF. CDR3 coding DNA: TGTGCCAGCTCACCTTCGGGACAGGGGTATCAGCCCCAGCATTTT.

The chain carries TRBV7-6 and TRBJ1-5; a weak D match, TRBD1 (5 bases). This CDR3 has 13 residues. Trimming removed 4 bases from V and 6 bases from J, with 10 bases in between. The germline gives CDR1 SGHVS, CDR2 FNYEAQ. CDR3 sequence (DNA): TGTGCCAGCAGCTCGGGCGGGGGTCAGCCCCAGCATTTT. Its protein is CASSSGGGQPQHF.

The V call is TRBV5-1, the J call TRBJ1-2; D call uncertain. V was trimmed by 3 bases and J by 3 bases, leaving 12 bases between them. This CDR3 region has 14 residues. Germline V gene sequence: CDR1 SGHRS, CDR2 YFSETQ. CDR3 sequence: CASSSGLVHYGYTF. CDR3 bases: TGCGCCAGCAGCTCCGGACTGGTTCACTATGGCTACACCTTC.

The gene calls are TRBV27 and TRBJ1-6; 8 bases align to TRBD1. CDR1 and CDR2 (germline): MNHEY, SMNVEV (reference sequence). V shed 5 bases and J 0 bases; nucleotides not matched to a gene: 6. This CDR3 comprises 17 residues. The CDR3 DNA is TGTGCCAGCAGTAACACAGGGGGAAGCTCCTATAATTCACCCCTCCACTTT. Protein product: CASSNTGGSSYNSPLHF.

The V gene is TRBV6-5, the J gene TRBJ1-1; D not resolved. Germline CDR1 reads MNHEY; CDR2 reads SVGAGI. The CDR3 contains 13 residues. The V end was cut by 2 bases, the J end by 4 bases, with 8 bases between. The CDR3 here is CASSYGRRTEAFF. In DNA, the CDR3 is TGTGCCAGCAGTTACGGGAGGCGCACTGAAGCTTTCTTT.

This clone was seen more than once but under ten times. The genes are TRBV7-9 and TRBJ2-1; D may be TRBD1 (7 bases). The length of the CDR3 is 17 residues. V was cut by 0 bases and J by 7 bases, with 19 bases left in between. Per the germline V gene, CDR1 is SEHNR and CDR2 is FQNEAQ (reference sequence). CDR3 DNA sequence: TGTGCCAGCAGCTTAGCAGATTCGGGCAGGGGGAGGAATGAGCAGTTCTTC. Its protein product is CASSLADSGRGRNEQFF.

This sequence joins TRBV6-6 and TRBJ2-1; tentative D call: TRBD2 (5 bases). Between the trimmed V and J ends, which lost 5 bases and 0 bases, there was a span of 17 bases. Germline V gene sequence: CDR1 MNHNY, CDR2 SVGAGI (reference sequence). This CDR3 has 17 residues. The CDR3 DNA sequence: TGTGCCAGCAGTCCCCGAGCGGATCCGGTCTCCTACAATGAGCAGTTCTTC. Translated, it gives CASSPRADPVSYNEQFF.

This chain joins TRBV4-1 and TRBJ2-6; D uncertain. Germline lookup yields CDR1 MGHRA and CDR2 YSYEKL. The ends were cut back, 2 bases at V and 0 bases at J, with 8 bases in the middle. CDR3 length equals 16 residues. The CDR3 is CASSQILNSGANVLTF. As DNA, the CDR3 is TGCGCCAGCAGCCAAATCTTAAACTCTGGGGCCAACGTCCTGACTTTC.

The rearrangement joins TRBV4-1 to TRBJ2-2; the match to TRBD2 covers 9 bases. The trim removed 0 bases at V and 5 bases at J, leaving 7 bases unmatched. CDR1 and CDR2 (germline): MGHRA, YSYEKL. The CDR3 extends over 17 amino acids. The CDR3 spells CASSQERSGGRTGELFF. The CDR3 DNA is TGCGCCAGCAGCCAAGAACGTAGCGGGGGCCGTACCGGGGAGCTGTTTTTT.

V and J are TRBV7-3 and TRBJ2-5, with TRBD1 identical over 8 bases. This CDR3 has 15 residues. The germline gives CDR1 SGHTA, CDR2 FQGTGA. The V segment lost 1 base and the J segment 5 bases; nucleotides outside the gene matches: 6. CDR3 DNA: TGTGCCAGCAGCTTAAACCCAGGGGGCCAGGAGACCCAGTACTTC. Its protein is CASSLNPGGQETQYF.

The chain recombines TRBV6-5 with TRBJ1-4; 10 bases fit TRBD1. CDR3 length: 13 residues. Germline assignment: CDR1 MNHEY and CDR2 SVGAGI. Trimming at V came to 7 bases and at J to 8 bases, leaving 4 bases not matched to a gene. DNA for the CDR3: TGTGCCAGCATAGGGACAGGGGACGAAAAACTGTTTTTT. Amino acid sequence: CASIGTGDEKLFF.

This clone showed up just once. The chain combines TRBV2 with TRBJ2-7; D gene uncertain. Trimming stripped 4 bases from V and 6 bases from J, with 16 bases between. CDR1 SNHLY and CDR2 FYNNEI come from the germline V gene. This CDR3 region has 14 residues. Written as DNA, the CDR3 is TGTGCCAGCAGTGTCTCCTGGGCCGCACTCGAGCAGTACTTC. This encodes CASSVSWAALEQYF.

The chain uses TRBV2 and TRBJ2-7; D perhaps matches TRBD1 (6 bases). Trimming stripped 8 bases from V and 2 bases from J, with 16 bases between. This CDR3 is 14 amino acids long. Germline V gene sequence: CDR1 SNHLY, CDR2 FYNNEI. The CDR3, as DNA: TGTGCCAGCCTCCGAGCAGGGGTCACCTACGAGCAGTACTTC. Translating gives CASLRAGVTYEQYF.

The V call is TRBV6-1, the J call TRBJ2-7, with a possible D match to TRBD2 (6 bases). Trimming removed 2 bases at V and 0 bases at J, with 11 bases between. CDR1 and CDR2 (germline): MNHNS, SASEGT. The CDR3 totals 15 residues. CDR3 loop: CASSEIRGLSYEQYF. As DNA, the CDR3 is TGTGCCAGCAGTGAAATAAGGGGACTCTCCTACGAGCAGTACTTC.

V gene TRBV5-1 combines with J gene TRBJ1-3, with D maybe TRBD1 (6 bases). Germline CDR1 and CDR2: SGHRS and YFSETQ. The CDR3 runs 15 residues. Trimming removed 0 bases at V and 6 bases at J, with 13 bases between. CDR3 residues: CASSLEGDMSNTIYF. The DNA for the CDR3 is TGCGCCAGCAGCTTGGAGGGGGACATGTCAAACACCATATATTTT.

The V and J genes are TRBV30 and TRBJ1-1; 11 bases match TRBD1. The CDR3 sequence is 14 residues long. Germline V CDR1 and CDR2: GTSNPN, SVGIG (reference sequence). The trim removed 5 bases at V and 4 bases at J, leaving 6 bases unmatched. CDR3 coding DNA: TGTGCCTGGGATACCGGGACAGGGGGCACTGAAGCTTTCTTT. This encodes CAWDTGTGGTEAFF.

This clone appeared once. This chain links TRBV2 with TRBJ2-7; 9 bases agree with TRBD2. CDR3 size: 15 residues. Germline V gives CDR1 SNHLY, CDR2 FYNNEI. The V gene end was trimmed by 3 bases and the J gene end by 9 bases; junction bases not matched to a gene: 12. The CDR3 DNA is TGTGCCAGCAGTGAGAGCGGGAGGTCTTTTCGTGTGCAGTACTTC. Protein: CASSESGRSFRVQYF.

Here the CDR3 DNA reads TGTGCCATCAGTGAGTTCGGGAGTAGAGCCTACAATGAGCAGTTCTTC. It yields the protein CAISEFGSRAYNEQFF. V and J are TRBV10-3 and TRBJ2-1; TRBD2 might be the D (6 bases). The CDR3 is 16 residues long. The V end lost 1 base, the J end lost 2 bases, and 12 bases lay between the germline ends. Germline V lookup: CDR1 ENHRY, CDR2 SYGVKD.

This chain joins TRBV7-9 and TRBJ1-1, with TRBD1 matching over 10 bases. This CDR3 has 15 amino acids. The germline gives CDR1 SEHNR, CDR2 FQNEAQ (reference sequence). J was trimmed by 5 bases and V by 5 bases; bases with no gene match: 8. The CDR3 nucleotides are TGTGCCAGCAGCGCGAGACAGGGGGCAGGAACTGAAGCTTTCTTT. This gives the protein CASSARQGAGTEAFF.

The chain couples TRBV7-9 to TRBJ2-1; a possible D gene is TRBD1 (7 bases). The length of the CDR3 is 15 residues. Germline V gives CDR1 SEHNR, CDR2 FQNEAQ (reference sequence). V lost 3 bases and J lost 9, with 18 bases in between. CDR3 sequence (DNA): TGTGCCAGCAGCTTCGGGGACTCTCGGACAGGTGAGCAGTTCTTC. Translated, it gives CASSFGDSRTGEQFF.

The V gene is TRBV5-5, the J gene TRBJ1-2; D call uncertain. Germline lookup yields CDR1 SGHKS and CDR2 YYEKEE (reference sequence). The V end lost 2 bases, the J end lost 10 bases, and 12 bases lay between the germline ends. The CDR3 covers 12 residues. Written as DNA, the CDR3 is TGTGCCAGCAGCTTCGAACCACAGATCTACACCTTC. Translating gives CASSFEPQIYTF. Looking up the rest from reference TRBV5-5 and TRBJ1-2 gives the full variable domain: DAGVTQSPTHLIKTRGQQVTLRCSPISGHKSVSWYQQVLGQGPQFIFQYYEKEERGRGNFPDRFSARQFPNYSSELNVNALLLGDSALYLCASSFEPQIYTFGSGTRLTVV.

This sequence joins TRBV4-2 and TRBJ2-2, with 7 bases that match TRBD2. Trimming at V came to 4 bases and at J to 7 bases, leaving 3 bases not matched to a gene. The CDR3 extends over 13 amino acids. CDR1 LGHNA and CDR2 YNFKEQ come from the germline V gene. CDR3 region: CASSPGGSGELFF. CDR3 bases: TGTGCCAGCAGCCCGGGAGGTAGCGGGGAGCTGTTTTTT.

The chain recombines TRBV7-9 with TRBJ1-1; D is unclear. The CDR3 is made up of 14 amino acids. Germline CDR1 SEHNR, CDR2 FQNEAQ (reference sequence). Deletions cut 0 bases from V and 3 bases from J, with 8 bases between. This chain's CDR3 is CASSLATEDTEAFF. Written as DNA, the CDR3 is TGTGCCAGCAGCTTAGCCACGGAGGACACTGAAGCTTTCTTT.

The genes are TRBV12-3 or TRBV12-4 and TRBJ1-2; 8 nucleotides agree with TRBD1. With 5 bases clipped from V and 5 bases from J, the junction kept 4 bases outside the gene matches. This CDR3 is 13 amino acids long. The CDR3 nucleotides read TGTGCCAGCAGTATCCGGACAGGGTATGGCTACACCTTC. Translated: CASSIRTGYGYTF.